The 9 T cell receptor beta chains below were found in one sample sequenced in a study of naive and memory T cell subsets. The beta constant-region primer was an equimolar mix of two oligonucleotides covering TRBC1 and TRBC2. Nested alpha and beta constant-region primers with the SP2 primer drove four PCR rounds on ligated cDNA. A single record per CDR3 protein comes from TCRdb applying MiXCR to the UMI-ligation and nested PCR reads. The sample contains 95,000 to 150,000 distinct CDR3 sequences, approximately 37% of which appear only once. The sequencing input was central memory CD4+ T cells from blood. The receptors were sampled from a human donor in good health.

The gene calls are TRBV20-1 and TRBJ2-1, with 14 bases aligning to TRBD2. Trimming took 4 bases from V and 8 from J; bases not matched to a gene: 10. Germline CDR1 and CDR2: DFQATT and SNEGSKA (reference sequence). CDR3 length: 16 amino acids. The CDR3: CSATNPRTSGRYEQFF. CDR3 in DNA: TGCAGTGCTACAAATCCTCGGACTAGCGGGAGGTATGAGCAGTTCTTC.

In its sample, this clonotype was seen many times. The chain combines TRBV12-3 or TRBV12-4 with TRBJ2-1; D is unclear. Trimming stripped 1 base from V and 9 bases from J, with 7 bases between. The CDR3 runs to 12 residues. CDR3 loop: CASSLDVPEQFF. In DNA form, the CDR3 reads TGTGCCAGCAGTTTAGACGTTCCTGAGCAGTTCTTC.

V and J are TRBV7-3 and TRBJ2-1; D uncertain. CDR1 SGHTA and CDR2 FQGTGA come from the germline V gene. CDR3 size: 14 residues. V lost 1 base to trimming and J lost 0 bases, with 4 bases between them. CDR3 in amino acids: CASSLKSSYNEQFF. CDR3 nucleotide sequence: TGTGCCAGCAGCTTAAAGAGCTCCTACAATGAGCAGTTCTTC.

The V gene is TRBV27, the J gene TRBJ2-1, with D possibly being TRBD2 (5 bases). The CDR3 extends over 14 amino acids. Deletions cut 2 bases from V and 3 bases from J, with 8 bases between. Germline V CDR1 and CDR2: MNHEY, SMNVEV (reference sequence). The CDR3 DNA follows: TGTGCCAGCAGTTTAAGCGGTAACTACAATGAGCAGTTCTTC. This translates into CASSLSGNYNEQFF.

The chain is built from TRBV2 and TRBJ2-2; D might be TRBD2 (5 bases). Germline loops: CDR1 SNHLY, CDR2 FYNNEI. Trimming shortened V by 6 bases and J by 1 base, and 18 bases separated the two germline ends. There are 17 residues in the CDR3. The CDR3 DNA is TGTGCCAGCAGCGGGTACCGTAGGACTGAGAACACCGGGGAGCTGTTTTTT. It encodes CASSGYRRTENTGELFF.

The chain recombines TRBV11-1 with TRBJ2-1; 9 bases are shared with TRBD1. The CDR3 length is 17 residues. Losses at the gene ends were 4 bases for V and 4 bases for J; bases not matched to a gene: 11. Germline V lookup: CDR1 SGHAT, CDR2 FQDESV (reference sequence). CDR3 DNA: TGTGCCAGCAGCTCTGCGGGACAGGGTCGCGTTTACAATGAGCAGTTCTTC. Residues: CASSSAGQGRVYNEQFF.

This clonotype has only a few counts. The chain employs TRBV12-3 or TRBV12-4 and TRBJ2-7; D gene uncertain. Trimming pared 6 bases from V and 2 bases from J, leaving 8 bases between. This CDR3 is built from 12 residues. This CDR3 reads CASRGGPYEQYF. In nucleotides, the CDR3 is TGTGCCAGCAGGGGCGGACCCTACGAGCAGTACTTC.

V usage is TRBV29-1 and J usage is TRBJ1-1; TRBD1 agrees at 9 bases. Germline CDR1 is SQVTM and CDR2 is ANQGSEA. Trimming took 6 bases from V and 1 from J; bases not matched to a gene: 3. The CDR3 totals 13 residues. CDR3 protein: CSVGTGPNTEAFF. As DNA, the CDR3 is TGCAGCGTGGGGACAGGGCCGAACACTGAAGCTTTCTTT.

This clonotype was seen many times. V and J are TRBV28 and TRBJ1-5; D is undetermined. V was pared by 3 bases and J by 0 bases, with 6 bases between. Germline values: CDR1 MDHEN, CDR2 SYDVKM. CDR3 length: 14 amino acids. Here the CDR3 reads CASSLMNSNQPQHF. CDR3 coding DNA: TGTGCCAGCAGTTTGATGAATAGCAATCAGCCCCAGCATTTT.